This T cell receptor beta chain is from a study of blood T cells in healthy people across ages. Samples each had at least 5.5 micrograms of total RNA extracted. Findings and caveats of the study: In older individuals, TCR beta diversity per million T cells was lower, falling roughly linearly with age. TCR beta diversity correlated strongly with naive T cell percentage. More naive CD4+ cells and higher diversity were found in long-lived than in aged donors.

Through a sample-barcoded 5' primer and a J-beta primer mix, a second PCR was run for roughly 7 to 12 cycles. One entry per CDR3 protein, called by TCRdb with MiXCR from the 5' RACE reads. The data show around 1,800,000 distinct CDR3 sequences, roughly two fifths seen once. Concerning this clonotype itself: The antigen remains undetermined.

Germline CDR1 SEHNR, CDR2 FQNEAQ (reference sequence). The junction had 12 bases not matched to a gene; V was cut back by 5 bases and J by 4 bases. The CDR3 is made up of 16 amino acids. The sequenced sample consisted of blood. V and J are TRBV7-9 and TRBJ1-2; 8 bases are shared with TRBD1. The origin of this receptor is a human donor in good health. CDR3 sequence reads: CASSPGQGSDGYGYTF. As DNA, the CDR3 is TGTGCCAGCAGCCCCGGACAGGGTTCGGACGGCTATGGCTACACCTTC.